This TCR beta chain is drawn from a study of blood T cell repertoires in COVID-19. Study in general: T cells, B-cell-depleted T cells, or PBMCs provided the cDNA or gDNA that served as material.

This CDR3 region has 15 residues. Germline CDR1 is MNHEY and CDR2 is SVGAGI. Trimming stripped 6 bases from V and 0 bases from J, with 12 bases between. Original methodology: How many nucleated cells were present was estimated from reference gene primer amplification. The assay was immunoSEQ multiplex PCR, and TCRdb's table has in-frame clones only and misses some. V and J calls and clone size follow that table, whereas D and trimming were derived from the DNA. This sample has approximately 200,000 clones; roughly 90% occur once, and the top ten carry over 1.5%. This chain joins TRBV6-5 and TRBJ1-3; a weak D match, TRBD1 (6 bases). This TCR was recovered from a man aged 35-49 years with active or convalescent COVID-19. The sequenced sample was peripheral blood. CDR3 bases: TGTGCCAGCAGCCCGGGACAAACCTCTGGAAACACCATATATTTT. This encodes CASSPGQTSGNTIYF.